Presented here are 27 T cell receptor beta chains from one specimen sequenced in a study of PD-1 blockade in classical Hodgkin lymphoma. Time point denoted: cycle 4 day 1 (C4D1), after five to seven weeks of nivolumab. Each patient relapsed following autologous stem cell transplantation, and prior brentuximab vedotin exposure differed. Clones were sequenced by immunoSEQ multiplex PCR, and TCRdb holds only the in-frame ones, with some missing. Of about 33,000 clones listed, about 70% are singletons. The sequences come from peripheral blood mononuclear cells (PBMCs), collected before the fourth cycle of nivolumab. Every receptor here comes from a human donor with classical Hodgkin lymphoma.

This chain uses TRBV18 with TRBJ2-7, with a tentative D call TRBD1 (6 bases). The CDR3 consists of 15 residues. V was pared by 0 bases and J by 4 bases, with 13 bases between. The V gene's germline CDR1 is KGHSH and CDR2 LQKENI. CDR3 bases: TGTGCCAGCTCACCACCCGACAGGACCTTATACGAGCAGTACTTC. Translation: CASSPPDRTLYEQYF.

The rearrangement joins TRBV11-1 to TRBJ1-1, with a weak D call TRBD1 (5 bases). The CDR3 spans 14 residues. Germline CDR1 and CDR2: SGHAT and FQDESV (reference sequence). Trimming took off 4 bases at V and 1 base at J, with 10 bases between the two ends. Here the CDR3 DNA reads TGTGCCAGCAGCTCACCGCAGGGGAACACTGAAGCTTTCTTT. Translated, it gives CASSSPQGNTEAFF.

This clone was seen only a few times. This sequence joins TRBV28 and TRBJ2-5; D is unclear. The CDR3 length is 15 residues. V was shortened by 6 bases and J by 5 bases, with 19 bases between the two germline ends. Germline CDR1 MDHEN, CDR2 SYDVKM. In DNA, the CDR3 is TGTGCCAGCAGAGCAACAAGGGTAGTCACGGAGACCCAGTACTTC. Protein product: CASRATRVVTETQYF. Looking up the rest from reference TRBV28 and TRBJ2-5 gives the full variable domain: DVKVTQSSRYLVKRTGEKVFLECVQDMDHENMFWYRQDPGLGLRLIYFSYDVKMKEKGDIPEGYSVSREKKERFSLILESASTNQTSMYLCASRATRVVTETQYFGPGTRLLVL.

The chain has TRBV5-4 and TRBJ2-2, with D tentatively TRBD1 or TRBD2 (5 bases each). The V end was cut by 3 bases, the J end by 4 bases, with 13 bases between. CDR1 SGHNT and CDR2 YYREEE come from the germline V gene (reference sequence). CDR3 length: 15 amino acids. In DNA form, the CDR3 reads TGTGCCAGCAGCTGGGGACCTGAAATCACCGGGGAGCTGTTTTTT. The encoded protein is CASSWGPEITGELFF.

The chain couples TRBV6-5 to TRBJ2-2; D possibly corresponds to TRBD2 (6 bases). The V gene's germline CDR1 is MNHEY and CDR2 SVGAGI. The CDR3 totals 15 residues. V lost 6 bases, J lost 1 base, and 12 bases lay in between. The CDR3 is CASSPMGGNTGELFF. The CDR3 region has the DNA TGTGCCAGCAGCCCTATGGGAGGGAACACCGGGGAGCTGTTTTTT.

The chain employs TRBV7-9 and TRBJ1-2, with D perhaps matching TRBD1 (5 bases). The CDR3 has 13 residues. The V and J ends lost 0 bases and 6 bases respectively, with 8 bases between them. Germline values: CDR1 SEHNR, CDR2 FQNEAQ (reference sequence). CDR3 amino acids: CASSLAGVDGYTF. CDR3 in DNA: TGTGCCAGCAGCTTAGCAGGGGTTGATGGCTACACCTTC.

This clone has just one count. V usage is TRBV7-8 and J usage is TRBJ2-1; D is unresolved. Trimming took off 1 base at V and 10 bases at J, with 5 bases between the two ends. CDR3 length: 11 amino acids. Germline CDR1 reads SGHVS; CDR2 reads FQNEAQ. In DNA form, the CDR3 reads TGTGCCAGCAGCTTAGTAGGCGAGCAGTTCTTC. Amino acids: CASSLVGEQFF.

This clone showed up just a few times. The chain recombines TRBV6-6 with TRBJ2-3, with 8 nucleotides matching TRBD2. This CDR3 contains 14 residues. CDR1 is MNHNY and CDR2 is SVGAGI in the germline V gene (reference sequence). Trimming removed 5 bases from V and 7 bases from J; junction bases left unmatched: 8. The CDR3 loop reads CASSQGTSANTQYF. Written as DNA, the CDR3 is TGTGCCAGCAGTCAAGGGACTAGTGCGAATACGCAGTATTTT.

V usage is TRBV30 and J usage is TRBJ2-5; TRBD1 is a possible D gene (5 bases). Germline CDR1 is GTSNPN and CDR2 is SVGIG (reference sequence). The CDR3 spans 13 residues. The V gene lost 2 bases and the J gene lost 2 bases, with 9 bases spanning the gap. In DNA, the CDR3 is TGTGCCTGGAGTACAGGACCTCAAGAGACCCAGTACTTC. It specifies CAWSTGPQETQYF.

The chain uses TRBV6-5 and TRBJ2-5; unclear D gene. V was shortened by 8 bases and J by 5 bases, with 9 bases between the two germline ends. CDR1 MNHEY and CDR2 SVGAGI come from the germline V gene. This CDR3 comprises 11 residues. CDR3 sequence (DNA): TGTGCCAGCGGACCCTACGAGACCCAGTACTTC. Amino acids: CASGPYETQYF.

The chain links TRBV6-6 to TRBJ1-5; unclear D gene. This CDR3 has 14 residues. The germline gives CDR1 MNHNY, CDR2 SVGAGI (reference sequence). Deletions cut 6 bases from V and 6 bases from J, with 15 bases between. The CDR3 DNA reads TGTGCCAGCAGAAAAAGGGTAGAGGGTCAGCCCCAGCATTTT. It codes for CASRKRVEGQPQHF.

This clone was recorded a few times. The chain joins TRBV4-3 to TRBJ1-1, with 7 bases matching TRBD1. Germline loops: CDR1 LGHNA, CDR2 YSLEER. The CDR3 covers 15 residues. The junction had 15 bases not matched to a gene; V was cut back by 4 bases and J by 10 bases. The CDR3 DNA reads TGCGCCAGCAGCCCCACCGGGACAGAGATACGTAGAGCTTTCTTT. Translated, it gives CASSPTGTEIRRAFF.

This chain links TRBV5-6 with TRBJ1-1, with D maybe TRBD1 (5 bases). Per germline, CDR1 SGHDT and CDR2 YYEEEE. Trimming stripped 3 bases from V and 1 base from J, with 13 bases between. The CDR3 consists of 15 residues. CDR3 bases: TGTGCCAGCAGCTCAACCTGGAGGGGGAACACTGAAGCTTTCTTT. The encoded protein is CASSSTWRGNTEAFF. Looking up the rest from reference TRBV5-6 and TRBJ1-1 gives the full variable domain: DAGVTQSPTHLIKTRGQQVTLRCSPKSGHDTVSWYQQALGQGPQFIFQYYEEEERQRGNFPDRFSGHQFPNYSSELNVNALLLGDSALYLCASSSTWRGNTEAFFGQGTRLTVV.

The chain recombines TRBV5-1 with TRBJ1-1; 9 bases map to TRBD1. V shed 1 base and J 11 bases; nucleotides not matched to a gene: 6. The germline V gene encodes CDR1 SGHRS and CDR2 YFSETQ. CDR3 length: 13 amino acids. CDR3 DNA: TGCGCCAGCAGCTTGTTCGACAGGGGGGAGGCTTTCTTT. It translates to CASSLFDRGEAFF.

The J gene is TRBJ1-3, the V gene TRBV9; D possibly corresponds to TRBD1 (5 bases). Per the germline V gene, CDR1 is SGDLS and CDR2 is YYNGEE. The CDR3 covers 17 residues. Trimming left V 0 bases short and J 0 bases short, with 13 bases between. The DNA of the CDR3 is TGTGCCAGCAGCGTAGAGGGGAACGGAATCTCTGGAAACACCATATATTTT. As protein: CASSVEGNGISGNTIYF.

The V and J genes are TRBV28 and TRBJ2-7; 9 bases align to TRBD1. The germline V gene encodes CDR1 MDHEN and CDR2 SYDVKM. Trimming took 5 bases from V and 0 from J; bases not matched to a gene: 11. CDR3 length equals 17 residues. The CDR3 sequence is CASSPRTGASYSYEQYF. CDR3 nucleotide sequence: TGTGCCAGCAGTCCGAGGACAGGGGCTTCATACTCCTACGAGCAGTACTTC.

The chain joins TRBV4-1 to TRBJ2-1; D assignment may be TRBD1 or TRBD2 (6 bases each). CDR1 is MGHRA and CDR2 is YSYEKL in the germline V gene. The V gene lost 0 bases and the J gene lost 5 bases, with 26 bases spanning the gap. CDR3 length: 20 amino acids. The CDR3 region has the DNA TGCGCCAGCAGCCAAGATAAAGGGGACCTAATCGGGGGCCTCAACAATGAGCAGTTCTTC. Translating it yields CASSQDKGDLIGGLNNEQFF.

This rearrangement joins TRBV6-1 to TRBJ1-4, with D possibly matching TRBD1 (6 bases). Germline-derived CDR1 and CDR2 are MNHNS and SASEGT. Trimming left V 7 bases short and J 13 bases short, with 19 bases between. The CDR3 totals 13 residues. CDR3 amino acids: CASISRGTRGLFF. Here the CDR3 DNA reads TGTGCCAGCATTTCCAGGGGTACAAGAGGACTGTTTTTT.

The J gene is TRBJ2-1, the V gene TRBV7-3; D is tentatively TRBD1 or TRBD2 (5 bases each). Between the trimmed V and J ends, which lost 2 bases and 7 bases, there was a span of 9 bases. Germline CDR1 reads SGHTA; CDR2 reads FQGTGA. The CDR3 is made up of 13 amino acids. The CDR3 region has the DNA TGTGCCAGCAGCTTAGGGGGACGTAATGAGCAGTTCTTC. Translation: CASSLGGRNEQFF.

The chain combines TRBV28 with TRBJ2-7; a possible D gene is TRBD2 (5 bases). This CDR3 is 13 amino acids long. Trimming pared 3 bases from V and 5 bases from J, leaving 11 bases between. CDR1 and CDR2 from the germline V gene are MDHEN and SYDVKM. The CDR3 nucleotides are TGTGCCAGCAGTTTCGGGAATCTCGACGAGCAGTACTTC. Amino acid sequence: CASSFGNLDEQYF.

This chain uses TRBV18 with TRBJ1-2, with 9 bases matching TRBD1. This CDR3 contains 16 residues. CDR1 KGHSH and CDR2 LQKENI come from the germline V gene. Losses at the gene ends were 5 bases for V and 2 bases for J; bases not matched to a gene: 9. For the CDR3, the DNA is TGTGCCAGCTCATCGAACCGGGACAGGGCAAACTATGGCTACACCTTC. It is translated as CASSSNRDRANYGYTF.

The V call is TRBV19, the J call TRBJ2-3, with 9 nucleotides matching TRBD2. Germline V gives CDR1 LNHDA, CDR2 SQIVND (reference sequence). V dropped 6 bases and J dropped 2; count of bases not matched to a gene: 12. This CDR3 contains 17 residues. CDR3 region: CASRQWLTSGDTDTQYF. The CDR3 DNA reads TGTGCCAGTAGACAATGGCTGACTAGCGGTGACACAGATACGCAGTATTTT.

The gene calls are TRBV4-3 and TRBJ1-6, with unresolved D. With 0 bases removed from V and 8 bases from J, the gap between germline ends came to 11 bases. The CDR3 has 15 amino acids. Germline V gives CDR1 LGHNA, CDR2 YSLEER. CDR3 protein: CASSQDWHSYSPLHF. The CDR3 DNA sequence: TGCGCCAGCAGCCAAGATTGGCACAGCTATTCACCCCTCCACTTT.

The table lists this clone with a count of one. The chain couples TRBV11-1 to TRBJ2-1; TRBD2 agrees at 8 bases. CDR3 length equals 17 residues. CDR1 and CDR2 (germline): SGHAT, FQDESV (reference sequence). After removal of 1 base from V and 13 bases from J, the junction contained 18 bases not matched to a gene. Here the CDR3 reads CASSLGDLGRAVLGQFF. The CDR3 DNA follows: TGTGCCAGCAGCTTAGGGGACCTCGGGAGGGCCGTATTAGGTCAGTTCTTC.

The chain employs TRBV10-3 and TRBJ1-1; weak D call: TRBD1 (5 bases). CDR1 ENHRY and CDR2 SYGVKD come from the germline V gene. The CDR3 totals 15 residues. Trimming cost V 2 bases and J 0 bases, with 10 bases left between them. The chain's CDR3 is CAISEKGPMNTEAFF. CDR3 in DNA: TGTGCCATCAGTGAGAAGGGACCTATGAACACTGAAGCTTTCTTT.

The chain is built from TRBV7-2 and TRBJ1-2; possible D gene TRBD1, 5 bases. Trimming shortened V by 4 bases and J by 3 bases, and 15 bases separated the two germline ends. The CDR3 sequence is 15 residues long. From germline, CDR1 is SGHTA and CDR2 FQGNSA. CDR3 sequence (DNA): TGTGCCAGCAGCTCCTACGTCGGGGGTGACTATGGCTACACCTTC. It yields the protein CASSSYVGGDYGYTF.

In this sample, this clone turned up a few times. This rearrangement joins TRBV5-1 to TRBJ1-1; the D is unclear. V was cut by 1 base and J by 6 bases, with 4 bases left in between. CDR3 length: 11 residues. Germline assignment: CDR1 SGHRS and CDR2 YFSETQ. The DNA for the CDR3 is TGCGCCAGCAGCTTGATGGCTGAAGCTTTCTTT. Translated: CASSLMAEAFF.